This T cell receptor (beta chain) was documented in a study of T cell responses to AZD1222 COVID-19 vaccine. Study-wide findings and caveats: Epitopes outside B.1.351 and B.1.1.7 mutated regions reportedly drew nearly half of spike TCRs. Females outnumbered males among donors, who were mostly white British; clonal diversity was possibly underestimated.

A remark on this clone: Its matching antigen is unknown.

Germline values: CDR1 SGHRS, CDR2 YFSETQ. There are 15 residues in the CDR3. V lost 1 base and J lost 5; bases outside the gene matches: 4. The assay was immunoSEQ multiplex PCR, and TCRdb's table has in-frame clones only and misses some. The sample lists more than 65,000 clones, roughly 83% occurring once. Sequencing was performed on peripheral blood, taken 28 days after the second AZD1222 dose. The sequence derives from an adult who received the AZD1222 COVID-19 vaccine. This chain connects TRBV5-1 to TRBJ2-2; 8 nucleotides align to TRBD1. For the CDR3, the DNA is TGCGCCAGCAGCTTGCTGACAGGGGAGACCGGGGAGCTGTTTTTT. This gives the protein CASSLLTGETGELFF.